This is a list of T cell receptor beta chains from one sample in a study of blood T cell repertoires in COVID-19. The protocol was immunoSEQ multiplex PCR, while the TCRdb copy is restricted to in-frame clones and leaves out a portion. The sample carries approximately 380,000 clones, around 84% recorded once. Input material: peripheral blood. All receptors derive from a woman between 18 and 30 years old with acute or convalescent COVID-19. CDR3s include the opening cysteine and the closing phenylalanine or tryptophan. A D gene is named only where the DNA matches it firmly. The size entry is marked missing in some rows and otherwise reads once, few, many or a size class.

clone size,V gene,J gene,D gene,CDR3 DNA,CDR3 protein
NA,TRBV13,TRBJ2-7,TRBD2,TGTGCCAGCAGCGCCGGGACTAGTGGCGAGCAGTACTTC,CASSAGTSGEQYF
NA,TRBV2,TRBJ2-3,TRBD2,TGTGCCAGCAGCGGGGGACTAGCGGGTCTCACAGATACGCAGTATTTT,CASSGGLAGLTDTQYF
NA,TRBV2,TRBJ1-1,NA,TGTGCCAGCAGTGATCACATGGCTGAAGCTTTCTTT,CASSDHMAEAFF
many,TRBV2,TRBJ2-7,NA,TGTGCCAGCGATTTTTCAGGGTACGAGCAGTACTTC,CASDFSGYEQYF
NA,TRBV9,TRBJ1-1,TRBD1,TGTGCCAGCAGCGTAGAGGGACAGCTAATGAACACTGAAGCTTTCTTT,CASSVEGQLMNTEAFF
NA,TRBV6-6,TRBJ1-2,NA,TGTGCCAGCATCGACACCCTCGATAACTATGGCTACACCTTC,CASIDTLDNYGYTF
NA,TRBV6-5,TRBJ2-5,TRBD2,TGTGCCAGCAACAAACTAGCGGGGGACCAAGAGACCCAGTACTTC,CASNKLAGDQETQYF
NA,TRBV7-6,TRBJ2-7,NA,TGTGCCAGCAGCTTAGGAGCTACCTACGAGCAGTACTTC,CASSLGATYEQYF
NA,TRBV7-2,TRBJ2-7,NA,TGTGCCAGCAGCTTAGGGCTCCGAGGCTACGAGCAGTACTTC,CASSLGLRGYEQYF
few,TRBV7-9,TRBJ1-2,NA,TGTGCCAGCAGCTCGGGGTCCATTTTCTATGGCTACACCTTC,CASSSGSIFYGYTF